A selection of T cell receptor beta chains follows, all from one sample in a study of shared clonotypes between healthy human individuals. Produced via immunoSEQ multiplex PCR; TCRdb's table is partial and in-frame only. Of about 2.3 million clones listed, 90% to 95% were seen once; the top ten hold under 0.45%. Sequencing was done on a sample of naive CD4+ T cells from PBMCs. The receptor set was obtained from a man between 18 and 35 years old in good health. Some clones in this sample may be carry-over from other donors' samples. Each CDR3 is given with its conserved first and last residue. Each record gives: D gene, V gene, clone size, J gene, CDR3 DNA, CDR3 protein. The D gene is left open where the match is weak. Clone sizes are given selectively: once, few, many, or a class where the clone is expanded.

D: -; V: TRBV6-1; size: few; J: TRBJ2-7; DNA: TGTGCCAGCAGAGGGGACACGGTCTACGAGCAGTACTTC; CDR3: CASRGDTVYEQYF
D: -; V: TRBV5-1; size: once; J: TRBJ2-2; DNA: TGCGCCAGCAGCTTGCTTGGCAGGGATCTAGGGGAGCTGTTTTTT; CDR3: CASSLLGRDLGELFF
D: -; V: TRBV14; size: -; J: TRBJ2-7; DNA: TGTGCCAGCAGCCAAGGGACTGGATCCTCCTACGAGCAGTACTTC; CDR3: CASSQGTGSSYEQYF
D: -; V: TRBV28; size: -; J: TRBJ2-7; DNA: TGTGCCAGCAGTCCTCCAGGACAAGGAGCCTACGAGCAGTACTTC; CDR3: CASSPPGQGAYEQYF
D: -; V: TRBV6-6; size: -; J: TRBJ1-3; DNA: TGTGCCAGCAGTTACTCGAGAGGGTGGTTTGGAAACACCATATATTTT; CDR3: CASSYSRGWFGNTIYF
D: -; V: TRBV14; size: -; J: TRBJ2-6; DNA: TGTGCCAGCAGCCAAGTCCCCCCCTCTGGGGCCAACGTCCTGACTTTC; CDR3: CASSQVPPSGANVLTF
D: -; V: TRBV10-3; size: -; J: TRBJ1-5; DNA: TGTGCCATCAGAAGCGGGGATGGTCAGCCCCAGCATTTT; CDR3: CAIRSGDGQPQHF
D: TRBD2; V: TRBV29-1; size: -; J: TRBJ2-7; DNA: TGCAGCGCCGGGACTAGCGGGAGATGGAACGAGCAGTACTTC; CDR3: CSAGTSGRWNEQYF
D: TRBD2; V: TRBV5-1; size: -; J: TRBJ2-5; DNA: TGCGCCAGCAGCCCCCCGCAAGCGGGGACGGCGATAAAGACCCAGTACTTC; CDR3: CASSPPQAGTAIKTQYF
D: -; V: TRBV28; size: -; J: TRBJ2-3; DNA: TGTGCCAGCAGTTTGCTTCGGGGTGGGAATACGCAGTATTTT; CDR3: CASSLLRGGNTQYF
D: -; V: TRBV6-1; size: -; J: TRBJ2-7; DNA: TGTGCCAGCAGTGAAACGGCAGAGAGCTCCTACGAGCAGTACTTC; CDR3: CASSETAESSYEQYF
D: TRBD1; V: TRBV19; size: -; J: TRBJ1-5; DNA: TGTGCCAGTAGTACCAGGACAGGGGGCGCGGGTCAGCCCCAGCATTTT; CDR3: CASSTRTGGAGQPQHF
D: TRBD1; V: TRBV7-9; size: -; J: TRBJ2-5; DNA: TGTGCCAGCCTAGGGGGCGCGGAGACCCAGTACTTC; CDR3: CASLGGAETQYF
D: -; V: TRBV5-1; size: -; J: TRBJ2-1; DNA: TGCGCCAGCAATTCGGGAGATTCCTACAATGAGCAGTTCTTC; CDR3: CASNSGDSYNEQFF
D: -; V: TRBV6-6; size: -; J: TRBJ2-4; DNA: TGTGCCAGCAGTTACGTGGACGGAACCAAAAACATTCAGTACTTC; CDR3: CASSYVDGTKNIQYF
D: -; V: TRBV10-3; size: -; J: TRBJ2-6; DNA: TGTGCCATCAGTGCCGGACAACACTCTGGGGCCAACGTCCTGACTTTC; CDR3: CAISAGQHSGANVLTF
D: -; V: TRBV6-6; size: few; J: TRBJ1-1; DNA: TGTGCCAGCAGCCGACAGGTGAACACTGAAGCTTTCTTT; CDR3: CASSRQVNTEAFF
D: -; V: TRBV2; size: -; J: TRBJ2-1; DNA: TGTGCCAGCGAGGGGAGCTCCTACAATGAGCAGTTCTTC; CDR3: CASEGSSYNEQFF
D: TRBD2; V: TRBV19; size: once; J: TRBJ2-7; DNA: TGTGCCAGTAGGGCGTCGACTAGCGTAGTTTCCTACGAGCAGTACTTC; CDR3: CASRASTSVVSYEQYF
D: -; V: TRBV28; size: -; J: TRBJ2-2; DNA: TGTGCCAGCAGTTTACAACGGGAGTACACCGGGGAGCTGTTTTTT; CDR3: CASSLQREYTGELFF
D: TRBD1; V: TRBV5-1; size: -; J: TRBJ1-2; DNA: TGCGCCAGCAGTGATCTCGGGACAGGGGTTGGCTACACCTTC; CDR3: CASSDLGTGVGYTF
D: TRBD2; V: TRBV2; size: -; J: TRBJ2-7; DNA: TGTGCCAGCAGTGAACGGTTTGGGAGGGAACAGTACTTC; CDR3: CASSERFGREQYF
D: -; V: TRBV4-2; size: -; J: TRBJ2-3; DNA: TGTGCCAGCAGCCAGAGGTTAGCGGTGGAAGTAGATACGCAGTATTTT; CDR3: CASSQRLAVEVDTQYF
D: -; V: TRBV7-3; size: -; J: TRBJ2-1; DNA: TGTGCCAGCAGCCCCACAGGGTTATCCTACAATGAGCAGTTCTTC; CDR3: CASSPTGLSYNEQFF
D: TRBD2; V: TRBV6-5; size: -; J: TRBJ2-3; DNA: TGTGCCAGCAGTTACTCTTTCTCTAGCGGGAGGGATACGCAGTATTTT; CDR3: CASSYSFSSGRDTQYF
D: -; V: TRBV28; size: -; J: TRBJ1-5; DNA: TGTGCCAGCAGTTCCGGTCATAGCAATCAGCCCCAGCATTTT; CDR3: CASSSGHSNQPQHF
D: TRBD1; V: TRBV28; size: -; J: TRBJ2-4; DNA: TGTGCCAGCAGTTCACAGGGGGCGCGTGCCAAAAACATTCAGTACTTC; CDR3: CASSSQGARAKNIQYF
D: -; V: TRBV27; size: -; J: TRBJ1-5; DNA: TGTGCCAGCAGTTCCAGAGTCCTGGGGACACTGGGCCTAAATAGCAATCAGCCCCAGCATTTT; CDR3: CASSSRVLGTLGLNSNQPQHF